This is a list of T cell receptor beta chains from one sample in a study of shared clonotypes between healthy human individuals. Using immunoSEQ multiplex PCR, the repertoire was profiled, and TCRdb retains in-frame clones only, with some absent. The top ten hold 0.35% to 0.45% of the sample, which has approximately 2.5 million clones, roughly 93% seen once. The material sequenced was naive CD4+ T cells from PBMCs. Receptors were obtained from a man aged 18 to 30 in good health. Some clones in this sample may be carry-over from other donors' samples. Each CDR3 is given with its conserved first and last residue. Each record gives: D gene, clone size, V gene, J gene, CDR3 length, CDR3 protein. The D gene is left open where the match is weak. Not every row has a clone size; where given, it reads once, few, many or a size class.

>-|-|TRBV4-2|TRBJ2-3|15
CASSPRGIGLDTQYF
>-|-|TRBV27|TRBJ2-7|17
CASSPRRTDLIVGEQYF
>-|-|TRBV7-2|TRBJ2-1|17
CASSQGGTFQLYNEQFF
>-|-|TRBV28|TRBJ2-4|15
CASSSGVLAKNIQYF
>-|-|TRBV7-2|TRBJ1-5|13
CASSPNRGQPQHF
>-|few|TRBV5-1|TRBJ2-1|14
CASSYRTSAYEQFF
>TRBD2|-|TRBV9|TRBJ2-3|14
CASSVVAGSNTQYF
>-|-|TRBV5-5|TRBJ2-1|12
CASSHPMDEQFF
>TRBD2|few|TRBV2|TRBJ2-7|15
CASRGRTSGSYEQYF
>-|-|TRBV5-1|TRBJ2-5|14
CASSLEGSQETQYF
>-|-|TRBV28|TRBJ1-2|15
CASRSGGNLNYGYTF
>-|-|TRBV10-1|TRBJ2-7|12
CASSENSYEQYF
>TRBD2|-|TRBV4-2|TRBJ2-7|16
CASSQALAGVIYEQYF
>-|-|TRBV5-1|TRBJ1-2|15
CASSLEGAPYYGYTF
>TRBD2|-|TRBV11-3|TRBJ2-2|14
CASGLAASTGELFF
>-|-|TRBV29-1|TRBJ1-1|14
CSVEEGGPNTEAFF
>-|-|TRBV5-1|TRBJ2-1|14
CASSLVAGPQEQFF
>TRBD2|-|TRBV7-9|TRBJ2-7|15
CASIPQDRGAYEQYF
>TRBD1|-|TRBV9|TRBJ2-7|12
CASSVEGAEQYF
>TRBD1|-|TRBV14|TRBJ2-1|16
CASSLTDRARGNEQFF
>-|-|TRBV21-1|TRBJ1-2|15
CASSIDREGGYGYTF
>-|-|TRBV30|TRBJ2-2|12
CAWSVYTGELFF
>-|once|TRBV27|TRBJ2-2|17
CASSPSPHRENTGELFF
>-|-|TRBV10-1|TRBJ2-3|12
CASSDPQDTQYF
>TRBD2|-|TRBV5-1|TRBJ2-3|15
CASTEERGPWDTQYF
>TRBD2|-|TRBV7-8|TRBJ2-1|15
CASSWGLAVYNEQFF
>-|-|TRBV11-2|TRBJ2-7|15
CASSHTGTSSYEQYF
>-|-|TRBV5-8|TRBJ1-1|16
CASSFLKRGSSTEAFF
>-|-|TRBV19|TRBJ2-3|16
CASSIVVGSSTDTQYF
>TRBD1|-|TRBV5-1|TRBJ2-3|15
CASRPGQSSTDTQYF
>-|-|TRBV19|TRBJ1-1|14
CASSEAGGNTEAFF
>-|-|TRBV29-1|TRBJ2-6|13
CSVVGAGANVLTF
>-|-|TRBV19|TRBJ1-2|14
CASRNRQSNYGYTF
>-|-|TRBV6-5|TRBJ1-3|16
CASSYGPGASGNTIYF
>-|-|TRBV7-9|TRBJ2-5|15
CASSYSSSDDETQYF
>-|once|TRBV11-2|TRBJ2-7|14
CASSLVWTPYEQYF
>TRBD1|few|TRBV12-5|TRBJ2-1|17
CASGLPWTGTVRSEQFF
>-|-|TRBV6-5|TRBJ2-2|13
CASSNPGIGELFF
>TRBD2|-|TRBV4-1|TRBJ2-1|17
CASSQRLAGDPYNEQFF
>TRBD1|-|TRBV28|TRBJ1-2|15
CASIAQGGANYGYTF
>TRBD2|-|TRBV7-2|TRBJ2-7|15
CASSLGTSLSYEQYF
>TRBD1|-|TRBV2|TRBJ2-7|14
CASSEQGVLYEQYF
>-|-|TRBV4-3|TRBJ2-1|15
CASSRIPTPPNEQFF
>TRBD1|-|TRBV29-1|TRBJ2-7|15
CSAQGQGSKVYEQYF
>-|few|TRBV2|TRBJ1-1|14
CASSDQGLSTEAFF
>TRBD1|-|TRBV5-1|TRBJ2-4|15
CASSSGTGGGNIQYF
>-|-|TRBV18|TRBJ2-7|13
CAATGTLGDEQYF
>TRBD1|-|TRBV27|TRBJ1-5|13
CASRGQINQPQHF
>TRBD1|once|TRBV5-1|TRBJ1-1|16
CASSAGTGGQSTEAFF